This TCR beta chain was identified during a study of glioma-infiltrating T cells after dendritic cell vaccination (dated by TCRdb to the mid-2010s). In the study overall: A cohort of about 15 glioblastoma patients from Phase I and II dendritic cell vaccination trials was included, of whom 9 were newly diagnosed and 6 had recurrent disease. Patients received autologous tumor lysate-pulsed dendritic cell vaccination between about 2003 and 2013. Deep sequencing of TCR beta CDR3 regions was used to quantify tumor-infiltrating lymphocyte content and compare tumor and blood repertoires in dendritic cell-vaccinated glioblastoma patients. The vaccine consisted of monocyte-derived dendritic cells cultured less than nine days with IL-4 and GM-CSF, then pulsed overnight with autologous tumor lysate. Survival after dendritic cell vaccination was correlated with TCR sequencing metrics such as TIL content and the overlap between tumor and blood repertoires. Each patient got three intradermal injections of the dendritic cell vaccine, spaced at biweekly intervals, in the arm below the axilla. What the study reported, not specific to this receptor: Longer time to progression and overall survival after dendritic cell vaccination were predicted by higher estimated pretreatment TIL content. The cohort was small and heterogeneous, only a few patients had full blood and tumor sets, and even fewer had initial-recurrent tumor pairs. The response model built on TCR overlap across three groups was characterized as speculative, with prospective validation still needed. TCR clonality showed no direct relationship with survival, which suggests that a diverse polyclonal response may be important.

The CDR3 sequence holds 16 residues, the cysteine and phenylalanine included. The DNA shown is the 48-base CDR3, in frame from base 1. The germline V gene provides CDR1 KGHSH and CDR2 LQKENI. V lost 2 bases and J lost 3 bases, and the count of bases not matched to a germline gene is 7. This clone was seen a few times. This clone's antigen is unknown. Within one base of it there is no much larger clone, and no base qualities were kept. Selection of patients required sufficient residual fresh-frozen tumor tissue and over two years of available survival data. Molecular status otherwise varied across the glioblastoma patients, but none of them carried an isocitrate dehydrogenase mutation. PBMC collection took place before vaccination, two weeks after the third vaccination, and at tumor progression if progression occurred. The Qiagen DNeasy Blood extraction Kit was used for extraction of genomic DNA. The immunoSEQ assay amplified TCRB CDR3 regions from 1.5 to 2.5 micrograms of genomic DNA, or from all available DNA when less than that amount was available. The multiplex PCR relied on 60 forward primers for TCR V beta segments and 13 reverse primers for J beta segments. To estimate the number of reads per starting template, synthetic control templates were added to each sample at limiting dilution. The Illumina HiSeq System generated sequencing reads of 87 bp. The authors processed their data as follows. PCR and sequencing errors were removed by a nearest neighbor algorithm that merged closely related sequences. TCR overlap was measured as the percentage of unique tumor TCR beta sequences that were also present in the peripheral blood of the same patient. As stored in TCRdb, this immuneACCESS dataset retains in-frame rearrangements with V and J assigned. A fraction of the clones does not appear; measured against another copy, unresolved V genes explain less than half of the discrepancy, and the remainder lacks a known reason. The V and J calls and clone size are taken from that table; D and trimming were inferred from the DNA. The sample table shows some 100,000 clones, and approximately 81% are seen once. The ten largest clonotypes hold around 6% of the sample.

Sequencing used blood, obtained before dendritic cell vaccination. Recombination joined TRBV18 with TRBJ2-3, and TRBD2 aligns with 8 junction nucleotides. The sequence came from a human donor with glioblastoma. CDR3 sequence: CASSPLSGSWTDTQYF. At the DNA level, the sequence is TGTGCCAGCTCACCATTAAGCGGGAGTTGGACAGATACGCAGTATTTT. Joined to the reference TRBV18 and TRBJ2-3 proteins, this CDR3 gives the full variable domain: NAGVMQNPRHLVRRRGQEARLRCSPMKGHSHVYWYRQLPEEGLKFMVYLQKENIIDESGMPKERFSAEFPKEGPSILRIQQVVRGDSAAYFCASSPLSGSWTDTQYFGPGTRLTVL.